The clone carrying this TCR beta chain was counted ten times or more. Its target is not known. TCRdb analysed the 5' RACE reads with MiXCR anew, one entry per CDR3 protein. There are roughly 80,000 distinct CDR3 sequences in the sample; 5% to 6.5% occur only once, and 6.5% to 9% lies in the top ten. As to time point: longitudinal time-point 2. PBMCs stored at -80 C, numbering 2 million, were the origin of the unsorted libraries. The data are from a study of neurological immune-mediated disorders. Overall study: Secondary progressive cases numbered 3 among the 35 or so multiple sclerosis patients, while the other 31 were relapsing-remitting. Study-level findings and limits: Grouping of repertoires by phylogeny put those of 18 of 34 multiple sclerosis patients into a single related-CDR3 cluster, a possible signature.

The CDR3 consists of 15 residues. Germline V CDR1 and CDR2: MNHEY, SVGEGT. J gave up 3 bases and V 4 bases, and 5 bases lay outside the gene matches. This TCR came from a woman aged 60-75 years with multiple sclerosis. The chain has TRBV6-2 or TRBV6-3 and TRBJ1-5; 8 nucleotides align to TRBD1. Sequenced input: PBMCs. The DNA of the CDR3 is TGTGCCAGCAGTTCCACAGGGGGGAACAATCAGCCCCAGCATTTT. Amino acid sequence: CASSSTGGNNQPQHF.